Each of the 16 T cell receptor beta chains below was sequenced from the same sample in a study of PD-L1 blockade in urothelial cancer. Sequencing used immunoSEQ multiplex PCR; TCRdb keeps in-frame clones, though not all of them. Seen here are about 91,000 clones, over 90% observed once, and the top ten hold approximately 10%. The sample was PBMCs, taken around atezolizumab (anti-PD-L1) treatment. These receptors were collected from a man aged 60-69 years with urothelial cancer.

The CDR3 is CASSVGGLAYEQYF. In DNA, the CDR3 is TGTGCCAGCAGCGTAGGCGGCTTAGCCTACGAGCAGTACTTC. J is TRBJ2-7 and V is TRBV9; D call uncertain. Germline CDR1 and CDR2: SGDLS and YYNGEE. The CDR3 is 14 amino acids. V was cut by 0 bases and J by 2 bases, with 9 bases left in between.

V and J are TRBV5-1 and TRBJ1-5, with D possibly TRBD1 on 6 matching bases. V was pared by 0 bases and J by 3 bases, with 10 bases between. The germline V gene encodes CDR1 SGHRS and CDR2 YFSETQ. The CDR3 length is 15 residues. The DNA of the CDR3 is TGCGCCAGCAGCTTGGATGAGGGGGACAATCAGCCCCAGCATTTT. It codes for CASSLDEGDNQPQHF.

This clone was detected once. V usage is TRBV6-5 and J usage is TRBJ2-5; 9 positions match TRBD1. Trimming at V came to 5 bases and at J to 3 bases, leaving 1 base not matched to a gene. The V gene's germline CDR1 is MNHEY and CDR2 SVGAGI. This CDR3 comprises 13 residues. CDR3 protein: CASSRDREETQYF. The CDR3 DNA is TGTGCCAGCAGTCGGGACAGGGAAGAGACCCAGTACTTC.

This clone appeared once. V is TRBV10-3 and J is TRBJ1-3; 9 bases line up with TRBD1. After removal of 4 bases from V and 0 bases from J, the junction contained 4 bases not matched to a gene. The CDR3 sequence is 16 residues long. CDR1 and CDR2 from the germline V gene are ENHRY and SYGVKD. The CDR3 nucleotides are TGTGCCATCAGTGTTGGGGACAGGGCCTCTGGAAACACCATATATTTT. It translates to CAISVGDRASGNTIYF.

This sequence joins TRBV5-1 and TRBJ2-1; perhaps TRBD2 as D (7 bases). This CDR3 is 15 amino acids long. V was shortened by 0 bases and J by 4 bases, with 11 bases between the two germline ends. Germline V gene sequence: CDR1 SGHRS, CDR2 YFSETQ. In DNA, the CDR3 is TGCGCCAGCAGCTTGGAGGGGGGGGAGTACAATGAGCAGTTCTTC. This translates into CASSLEGGEYNEQFF.

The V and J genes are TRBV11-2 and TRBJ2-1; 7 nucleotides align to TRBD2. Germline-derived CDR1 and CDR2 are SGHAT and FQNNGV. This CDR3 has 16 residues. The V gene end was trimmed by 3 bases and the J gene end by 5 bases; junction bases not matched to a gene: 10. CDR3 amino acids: CASSLGRERGHNEQFF. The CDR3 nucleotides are TGTGCCAGCAGCTTGGGGCGGGAGAGGGGACACAATGAGCAGTTCTTC.

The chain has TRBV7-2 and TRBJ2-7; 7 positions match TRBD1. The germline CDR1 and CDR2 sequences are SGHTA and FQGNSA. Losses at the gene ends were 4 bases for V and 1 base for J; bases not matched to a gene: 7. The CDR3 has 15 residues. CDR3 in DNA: TGTGCCAGCAGCTCACACAGGGGCAAGTCCTACGAGCAGTACTTC. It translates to CASSSHRGKSYEQYF. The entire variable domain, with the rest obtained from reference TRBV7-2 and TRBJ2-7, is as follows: GAGVSQSPSNKVTEKGKDVELRCDPISGHTALYWYRQSLGQGLEFLIYFQGNSAPDKSGLPSDRFSAERTGGSVSTLTIQRTQQEDSAVYLCASSSHRGKSYEQYFGPGTRLTVT.

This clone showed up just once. The CDR3: CASSQGSQGPSGNTIYF. The CDR3 DNA reads as TGCGCCAGCAGCCAAGGCTCACAGGGCCCCTCTGGAAACACCATATATTTT. J is TRBJ1-3 and V is TRBV4-1; maybe TRBD1 (6 bases). Per germline, CDR1 MGHRA and CDR2 YSYEKL. This CDR3 has 17 residues. Deletions cut 1 base from V and 0 bases from J, with 13 bases between.

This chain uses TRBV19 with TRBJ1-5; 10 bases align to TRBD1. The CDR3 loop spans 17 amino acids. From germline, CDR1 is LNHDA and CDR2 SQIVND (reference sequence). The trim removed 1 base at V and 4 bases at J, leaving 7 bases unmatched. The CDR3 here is CASSIVGGQGLNQPQHF. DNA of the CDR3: TGTGCCAGTAGTATAGTCGGGGGACAGGGGCTGAATCAGCCCCAGCATTTT.

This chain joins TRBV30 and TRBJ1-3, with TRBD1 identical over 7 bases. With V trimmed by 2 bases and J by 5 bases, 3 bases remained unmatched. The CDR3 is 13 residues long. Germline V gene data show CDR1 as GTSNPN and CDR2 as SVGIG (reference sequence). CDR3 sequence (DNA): TGTGCCTGGAGTAAGGGGGCTAGAAACACCATATATTTT. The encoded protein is CAWSKGARNTIYF.

CDR3 in amino acids: CASSLGQGGEQYF. The CDR3 nucleotides read TGTGCCAGCAGCTTAGGACAGGGGGGCGAGCAGTACTTC. The rearrangement uses TRBV13 and TRBJ2-7; 8 positions agree with TRBD1. This CDR3 spans 13 amino acids. V gave up 0 bases and J gave up 6 bases; unmatched junction bases: 1. Germline CDR1 reads PRHDT; CDR2 reads FYEKMQ (reference sequence).

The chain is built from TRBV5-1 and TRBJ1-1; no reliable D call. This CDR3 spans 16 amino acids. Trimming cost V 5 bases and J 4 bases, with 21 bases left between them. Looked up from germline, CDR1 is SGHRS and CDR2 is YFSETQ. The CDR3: CASSPAIGAGSTEAFF. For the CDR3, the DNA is TGCGCCAGCAGTCCTGCGATCGGAGCGGGGAGCACTGAAGCTTTCTTT.

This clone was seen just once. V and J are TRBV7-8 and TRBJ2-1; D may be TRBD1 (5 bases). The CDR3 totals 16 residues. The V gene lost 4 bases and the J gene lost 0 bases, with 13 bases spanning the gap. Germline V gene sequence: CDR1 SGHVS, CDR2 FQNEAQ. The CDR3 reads CASSSRQLSSYNEQFF. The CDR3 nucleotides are TGTGCCAGCAGCTCTAGACAGTTAAGCTCCTACAATGAGCAGTTCTTC.

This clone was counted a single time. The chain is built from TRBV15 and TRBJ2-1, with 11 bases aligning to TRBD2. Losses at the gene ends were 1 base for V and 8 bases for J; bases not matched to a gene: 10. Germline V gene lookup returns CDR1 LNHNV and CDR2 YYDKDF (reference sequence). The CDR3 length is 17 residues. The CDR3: CATSRAPPSGRPHEQFF. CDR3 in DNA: TGTGCCACCAGCAGAGCCCCCCCTAGCGGGAGGCCCCATGAGCAGTTCTTC.

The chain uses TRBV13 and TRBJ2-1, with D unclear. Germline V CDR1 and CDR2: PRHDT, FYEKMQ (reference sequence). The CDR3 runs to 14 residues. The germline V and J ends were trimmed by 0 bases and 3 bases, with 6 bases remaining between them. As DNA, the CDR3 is TGTGCCAGCAGCTTAGGCCACAGCTACAATGAGCAGTTCTTC. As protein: CASSLGHSYNEQFF.

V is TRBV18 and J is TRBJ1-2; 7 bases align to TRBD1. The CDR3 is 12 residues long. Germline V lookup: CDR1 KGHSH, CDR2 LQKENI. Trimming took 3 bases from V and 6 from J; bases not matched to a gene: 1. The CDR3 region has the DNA TGTGCCAGCTCACCCACAGGGGATGGCTACACCTTC. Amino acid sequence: CASSPTGDGYTF.